These 22 T cell receptor beta chains share one sample of origin, sequenced in a study of blood T cells in healthy people across ages. For the second PCR, which ran for about 6 to 11 cycles, a sample-barcoded 5' primer and a J-beta primer mix were used. TCRdb re-analysed the 5' RACE reads in MiXCR, keeping a single row per CDR3 protein. The sample includes approximately 1.5 million distinct CDR3 sequences, approximately 43% of them seen just once. The specimen was blood. The receptors here all came from a woman aged 18-35 years in good health.

This clonotype has only a few counts. The chain couples TRBV4-3 to TRBJ1-2, with TRBD1 as a possible D gene (5 bases). CDR1 LGHNA and CDR2 YSLEER come from the germline V gene. The CDR3 spans 15 residues. The V end lost 0 bases, the J end lost 5 bases, and 13 bases lay between the germline ends. The CDR3 spells CASSQDPQGGYGYTF. The CDR3 coding sequence is TGCGCCAGCAGCCAAGATCCTCAGGGAGGTTATGGCTACACCTTC.

The V gene is TRBV24-1, the J gene TRBJ1-5; D call uncertain. V lost 1 base, J lost 2 bases, and 8 bases lay in between. The CDR3 is made up of 15 amino acids. The V gene's germline CDR1 is KGHDR and CDR2 SFDVKD. In DNA, the CDR3 is TGTGCCACCAGTGATTTTTCCCCCGGCAATCAGCCCCAGCATTTT. The encoded protein is CATSDFSPGNQPQHF.

V is TRBV7-6 and J is TRBJ2-1, with a weak D call TRBD2 (6 bases). The CDR3 is 12 amino acids. V gave up 3 bases and J gave up 8 bases, with 8 bases separating them. Germline assignment: CDR1 SGHVS and CDR2 FNYEAQ. The CDR3 sequence: CASSLTSDEQFF. DNA of the CDR3: TGTGCCAGCAGCTTGACTAGTGATGAGCAGTTCTTC.

This clonotype showed up just a few times. This chain connects TRBV29-1 to TRBJ2-1; 10 nucleotides agree with TRBD2. Germline-derived CDR1 and CDR2 are SQVTM and ANQGSEA. The junction had 4 bases not matched to a gene; V was cut back by 6 bases and J by 5 bases. The CDR3 extends over 13 amino acids. The CDR3 is CSVAGLANNEQFF. The CDR3 DNA sequence: TGCAGCGTGGCGGGACTAGCGAACAATGAGCAGTTCTTC.

The V gene is TRBV21-1, the J gene TRBJ2-1; TRBD2 is the table's D call and was not checked against the DNA. TRBV21-1 is a pseudogene locus. The CDR3 runs to 19 residues. The CDR3 DNA follows: TGTGCCAGCAGCAAAAGGCGGGGGGGCCATACTAATTCCTACAATGAGCAGTTCTTC. This codes for CASSKRRGGHTNSYNEQFF.

This clonotype was observed once. The J gene is TRBJ2-1, the V gene TRBV10-3; D is unresolved. In germline, CDR1 is ENHRY, CDR2 SYGVKD. V was trimmed by 2 bases and J by 10 bases, leaving 15 bases between them. The CDR3 loop spans 14 amino acids. This CDR3 is CAISETAFSYEQFF. The CDR3 bases are TGTGCCATCAGTGAGACAGCCTTTTCCTACGAGCAGTTCTTC.

In nucleotides, the CDR3 is TGTGCCAGCAGTTTATTTCCACGGCAGAGCTCCTACAATGAGCAGTTCTTC. Translating gives CASSLFPRQSSYNEQFF. The V gene is TRBV28, the J gene TRBJ2-1, with D unclear. The CDR3 spans 17 residues. Germline V CDR1 and CDR2: MDHEN, SYDVKM. V lost 1 base and J 0 bases, leaving 13 bases between the germline ends.

This clonotype was seen more than once but under ten times. The chain couples TRBV5-1 to TRBJ1-4, with D perhaps matching TRBD1 (5 bases). CDR3 length equals 14 residues. Germline CDR1 reads SGHRS; CDR2 reads YFSETQ. Trimming shortened V by 4 bases and J by 5 bases, and 12 bases separated the two germline ends. Written as DNA, the CDR3 is TGCGCCAGCAGCGACGGGACGCGGAATGAAAAACTGTTTTTT. This gives the protein CASSDGTRNEKLFF.

This rearrangement joins TRBV7-8 to TRBJ2-2; TRBD2 agrees at 8 bases. Germline CDR1 is SGHVS and CDR2 is FQNEAQ. The J segment lost 3 bases and the V segment lost 6 bases, leaving 6 bases of the junction unmatched. The CDR3 has 15 amino acids. CDR3 sequence (DNA): TGTGCCAGCAGATCACTAGCGGATTACACCGGGGAGCTGTTTTTT. Its translation is CASRSLADYTGELFF.

This clonotype was counted at least ten times. The chain couples TRBV7-2 to TRBJ2-3; possibly TRBD1 for D (6 bases). The CDR3 contains 13 residues. The germline V gene has CDR1 SGHTA and CDR2 FQGNSA. The germline V and J ends were trimmed by 1 base and 6 bases, with 8 bases remaining between them. The CDR3 coding sequence is TGTGCCAGCAGCTTAGGGGGGCGTGATACGCAGTATTTT. It yields the protein CASSLGGRDTQYF.

V usage is TRBV6-5 and J usage is TRBJ2-1; D not resolved. This CDR3 is 13 amino acids long. From germline, CDR1 is MNHEY and CDR2 SVGAGI. The V and J ends lost 3 bases and 13 bases respectively, with 16 bases between them. The CDR3, as DNA: TGTGCCAGCAGTTATACCCGAAGAGAGACCCAGTTCTTC. It translates to CASSYTRRETQFF.

This clonotype was seen just once. This chain links TRBV3-1 with TRBJ2-1; D unresolved. The CDR3 length is 16 residues. Per the germline V gene, CDR1 is LGHDT and CDR2 is YNNKEL (reference sequence). V was pared by 3 bases and J by 0 bases, with 12 bases between. The CDR3 nucleotides are TGTGCCAGCAGCCATCTACCTGGAAGCTCCTACAATGAGCAGTTCTTC. It encodes CASSHLPGSSYNEQFF.

This CDR3 is CASSFVSGGTQYF. Here the CDR3 DNA reads TGTGCCAGCAGCTTCGTGTCAGGGGGTACGCAGTATTTT. This chain links TRBV7-3 with TRBJ2-3, with 7 bases aligning to TRBD1. In germline, CDR1 is SGHTA, CDR2 FQGTGA. Losses at the gene ends were 3 bases for V and 8 bases for J; bases not matched to a gene: 5. CDR3 length: 13 residues.

V is TRBV7-2 and J is TRBJ1-6, with D perhaps TRBD1 (5 bases). Per germline, CDR1 SGHTA and CDR2 FQGNSA. Trimming took off 1 base at V and 7 bases at J, with 14 bases between the two ends. This CDR3 is built from 16 residues. CDR3 nucleotides: TGTGCCAGCAGCTTAGGTCGGCAGGGTGGAAATTCACCCCTCCACTTT. This encodes CASSLGRQGGNSPLHF.

The gene calls are TRBV25-1 and TRBJ1-2, with D possibly being TRBD1 (5 bases). The CDR3 extends over 13 amino acids. The germline V gene has CDR1 MGHDK and CDR2 SYGVNS. The V and J ends lost 8 bases and 3 bases respectively, with 13 bases between them. The CDR3 DNA reads TGTGCCAGCTGGGGCAGGGCCGACTATGGCTACACCTTC. Translating gives CASWGRADYGYTF.

The sample holds many counts of this clonotype. This chain links TRBV9 with TRBJ2-7, with D maybe TRBD1 (5 bases). The CDR3 sequence is 14 residues long. CDR1 SGDLS and CDR2 YYNGEE come from the germline V gene. V dropped 0 bases and J dropped 2 bases, with 9 bases sitting between them. The DNA for the CDR3 is TGTGCCAGCAGCGTAGGAGTAGGGGCCTACGAGCAGTACTTC. It codes for CASSVGVGAYEQYF.

The gene calls are TRBV20-1 and TRBJ2-4, with D maybe TRBD2 (5 bases). The end of the DNA is better explained by TRBJ2-5, so the J call may be wrong. The CDR3 has 14 amino acids. The germline V gene has CDR1 DFQATT and CDR2 SNEGSKA (reference sequence). As DNA, the CDR3 is TGCAGTGCTAGCGTAGCGCGCAACCAAGAGACCCAGTACTTC. This sequence encodes CSASVARNQETQYF.

The rearrangement uses TRBV14 and TRBJ2-4; TRBD1 aligns across 9 bases. The J call may be wrong; the DNA end is better matched by TRBJ2-7. There are 14 residues in the CDR3. Per germline, CDR1 SGHDN and CDR2 FVKESK. This CDR3 is CASSPTGGWNEQYF. Here the CDR3 DNA reads TGTGCCAGCAGCCCTACAGGGGGCTGGAACGAGCAGTACTTC.

This clonotype was seen only a few times. J is TRBJ2-1 and V is TRBV6-4, with D perhaps given as TRBD1 or TRBD2 (5 bases each). The V and J ends lost 0 bases and 10 bases respectively, with 7 bases between them. Looked up from germline, CDR1 is MRHNA and CDR2 is SNTAGT. CDR3 length: 12 residues. The DNA of the CDR3 is TGTGCCAGCAGTGACTCGGGGGTAGAGCAGTTCTTC. It encodes CASSDSGVEQFF.

Only a few counts were recorded for this clonotype. V and J are TRBV29-1 and TRBJ2-7; 10 positions agree with TRBD1. Germline-derived CDR1 and CDR2 are SQVTM and ANQGSEA. J was trimmed by 6 bases and V by 6 bases; bases with no gene match: 5. The CDR3 is made up of 12 amino acids. The CDR3 loop reads CSVRQGAGEQYF. The CDR3 DNA reads as TGCAGCGTGAGACAGGGGGCGGGCGAGCAGTACTTC.

This chain joins TRBV14 and TRBJ2-7; D is unclear. The CDR3 contains 13 residues. Per germline, CDR1 SGHDN and CDR2 FVKESK. V was cut by 7 bases and J by 7 bases, with 17 bases left in between. This CDR3 is CASNRGWVNEQYF. The CDR3 DNA follows: TGTGCCAGCAACCGAGGATGGGTCAATGAGCAGTACTTC.

The chain employs TRBV7-2 and TRBJ2-5; 8 bases align to TRBD1. The tail of the sequence fits TRBJ2-7 better, so the J call may be wrong. The CDR3 has 14 residues. Looked up from germline, CDR1 is SGHTA and CDR2 is FQGNSA. As DNA, the CDR3 is TGTGCCAGCAGCCTACCGGGACAGGTGATCGAGCAGTACTTC. It encodes CASSLPGQVIEQYF.